This T cell receptor (beta chain) was captured by sequencing in a study of post-analysis software for immune sequencing data. About the research overall: Courses of disease covered relapsing-remitting, secondary progressive and progressive-relapsing multiple sclerosis. Study outcomes and limitations: Several TRBV segments were more frequent in patients than controls; TRBV5-6, TRBV5-1 and TRBV20-1 belonged to this group.

With V trimmed by 3 bases and J by 3 bases, 4 bases remained unmatched. This CDR3 region has 15 residues. Germline CDR1 reads LGHNA; CDR2 reads YSLEER. Unique molecular identifiers tagged the TCR beta cDNA libraries. In TCRdb, the PCR reads were re-called with MiXCR into one record per CDR3 protein. The repertoire holds 700,000 to 800,000 distinct CDR3 sequences, 30% seen once, with around 0.56% in the top ten. This clonotype appeared a few times. The antigen is unknown. Sequenced: blood. The chain uses TRBV4-3 and TRBJ2-7; 11 bases line up with TRBD2. The receptor's source is a girl aged 5-17 years with multiple sclerosis. In DNA, the CDR3 is TGCGCCAGCAGCCAGGGACTAGCGGATTACTACGAGCAGTACTTC. It specifies CASSQGLADYYEQYF.